This T cell receptor (beta chain) was captured by sequencing in a study of T cell responses to AZD1222 COVID-19 vaccine (TCRdb year 2021). About the full investigation: TCR sequencing covered some 250 trial participants: 207 given two doses of AZD1222 and around 26 given two doses of MenACWY control vaccine. Trial participants were enrolled by age into 18-55, 56-69 and 70-plus year subgroups, with roughly 150, 30 and 60 TCR-sequenced participants respectively.

Broader findings and caveats from the paper: Participants were mostly white British, with more females than males. The authors suggested clonal diversity may have been underestimated. Conclusions about previously exposed vaccinees were limited because only six AZD1222 recipients were SARS-CoV-2 seropositive at baseline. The 56-69-year group was small, and its depth increase did not reach significance, likely because of low power. The whole spike protein was spanned by vaccine-associated CD4 TCRs, and dominant responses were seen in regions 160-218 and 743-854. Reportedly, almost half of the unique spike-specific TCRs recognized epitopes lying outside the regions that are mutated in the B.1.351 and B.1.1.7 variants. Because no day 14 peak-response samples were available, the repertoires could be characterized only after the peak T cell response. After two AZD1222 doses, both the breadth and the depth of spike-specific TCRs were significantly higher than at day 0 and than in MenACWY recipients.

For CDR1 and CDR2, the germline V gene lists MNHEY and SVGEGT. From the cysteine through the phenylalanine, the CDR3 covers 14 amino acids. Only the CDR3 region is kept as DNA, spanning 42 bases read in frame from base 1. Trimming removed 6 bases from V and 6 bases from J, leaving 17 bases between the germline ends. What the time point label conveys for this sample: about 28 days (+/-7) after the second vaccine dose. AZD1222 recipients whose second dose came at about 4 weeks and those whose second dose came at about 12 weeks were combined into one group, since spike-specific TCR depth and breadth did not differ between the two schedules. Samples from vaccinated people were obtained from the UK trials COV001 and COV002, which included a single-blind randomized controlled phase 2/3 trial of AZD1222 (ChAdOx1 nCoV-19) in healthy adults. Trial participant PBMC samples were collected at day 0 and day 28 after the second dose for TCRbeta chain sequencing.

The CDR3 regions of human TCRbeta chains were analyzed by immunosequencing. The authors processed their data as follows. TCRs in the repertoires were compared against a reference library of SARS-CoV-2-specific TCRs that had been generated with the MIRA antigen-specificity platform. Breadth was defined as the fraction of unique TCRs that were SARS-CoV-2-associated. Depth was defined as the fraction of total T cells that were SARS-CoV-2-associated. Using the MIRA data, every spike-specific TCR was mapped to the spike region that the TCR reacted to and assigned to either a CD4 or a CD8 class. Log10-transformed breadth and depth values were compared by one-way ANOVA with Sidak's multiple comparisons tests. Drawn from immuneACCESS, this table holds only the in-frame rearrangements with V and J called that TCRdb kept. Clones are partly lost; checked studies trace under half to an unresolved V gene and leave the rest unexplained. The DNA was the basis for D and trimming; V, J and clone size are from that table. The sample table shows about 110,000 clones, and about 90% are seen once. Clones ranked in the top ten supply over 12% of the sample.

In the case of this clone: The specificity of this receptor is unknown. It has no much larger one-base neighbor in the sample; base qualities were not kept.

The sequence came from an adult who received the AZD1222 COVID-19 vaccine. The sample in question was peripheral blood, obtained 28 days after the second AZD1222 dose. The chain couples TRBV6-2 or TRBV6-3 to TRBJ1-2, with TRBD1 perhaps the D gene, on 5 matching bases. The DNA is TGTGCCAGCAGCCCCCGGGGGGGAATGGATGGCTACACCTTC. It specifies CASSPRGGMDGYTF.